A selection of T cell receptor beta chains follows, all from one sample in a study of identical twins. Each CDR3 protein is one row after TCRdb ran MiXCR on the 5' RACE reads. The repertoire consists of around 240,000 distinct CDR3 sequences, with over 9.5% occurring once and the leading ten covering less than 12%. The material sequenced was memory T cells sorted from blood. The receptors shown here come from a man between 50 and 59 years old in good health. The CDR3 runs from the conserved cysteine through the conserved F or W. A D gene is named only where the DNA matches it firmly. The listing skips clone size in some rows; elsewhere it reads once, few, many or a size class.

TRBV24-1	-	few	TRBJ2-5	CATSDIGSGETQYF	TGTGCCACCAGTGATATCGGGAGCGGAGAGACCCAGTACTTC
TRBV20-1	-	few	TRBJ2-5	CSARLLAEETQYF	TGCAGTGCTAGACTCTTAGCGGAAGAGACCCAGTACTTC
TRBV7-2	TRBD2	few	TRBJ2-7	CASSRSGAATYEQYF	TGTGCCAGCAGCCGGAGCGGGGCAGCTACCTACGAGCAGTACTTC
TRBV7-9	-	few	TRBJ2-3	CASSLASNKDTQYF	TGTGCCAGCAGCTTAGCATCAAATAAAGATACGCAGTATTTT
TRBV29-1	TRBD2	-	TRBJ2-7	CSVDWGLAGVEQYF	TGCAGCGTTGACTGGGGACTAGCGGGAGTCGAGCAGTACTTC
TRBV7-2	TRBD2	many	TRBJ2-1	CASGPGLAGVGGNEQFF	TGTGCCAGCGGACCGGGACTAGCGGGAGTCGGAGGCAATGAGCAGTTCTTC
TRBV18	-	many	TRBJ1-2	CASSQGGLNYGYTF	TGTGCCAGCTCACAGGGGGGACTGAACTATGGCTACACCTTC
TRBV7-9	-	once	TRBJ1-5	CASGATAGRGPQHF	TGTGCCAGCGGCGCTACAGCGGGGAGGGGGCCCCAGCATTTT
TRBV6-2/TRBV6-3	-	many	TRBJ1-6	CASAAGNNSPLHF	TGTGCCAGCGCCGCAGGCAATAATTCACCCCTCCACTTT
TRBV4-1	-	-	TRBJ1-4	CASSQPRSDEKLFF	TGCGCCAGCAGCCAACCCCGGTCGGATGAAAAACTGTTTTTT
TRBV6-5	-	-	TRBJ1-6	CASSFESSYNSPLHF	TGTGCCAGCAGTTTTGAGAGCTCCTATAATTCACCCCTCCACTTT
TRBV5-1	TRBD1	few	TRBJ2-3	CASSLGQGDWDTQYF	TGCGCCAGCAGTTTGGGACAGGGTGATTGGGATACGCAGTATTTT
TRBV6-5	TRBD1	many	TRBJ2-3	CASSYRGRKDTQYF	TGTGCCAGCAGTTACAGGGGGCGCAAGGATACGCAGTATTTT
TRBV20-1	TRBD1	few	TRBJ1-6	CSAGNRGPGSPLHF	TGCAGTGCTGGAAATAGGGGGCCCGGGTCACCCCTCCACTTT
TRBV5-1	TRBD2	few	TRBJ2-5	CASLAWGGSGETQYF	TGCGCCAGCCTGGCTTGGGGGGGGTCTGGAGAGACCCAGTACTTC
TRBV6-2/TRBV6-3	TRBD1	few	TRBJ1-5	CASTERQGRYNQPQHF	TGTGCCAGCACCGAAAGACAGGGGCGTTACAATCAGCCCCAGCATTTT
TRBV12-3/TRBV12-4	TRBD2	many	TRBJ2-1	CASSPGTTLNEQFF	TGTGCCAGCAGTCCGGGGACTACCCTCAATGAGCAGTTCTTC
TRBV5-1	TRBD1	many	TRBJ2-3	CASSSVDRESTDTQYF	TGCGCCAGCAGCTCCGTGGACAGGGAGAGCACAGATACGCAGTATTTT
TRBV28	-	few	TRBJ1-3	CASVRGASGNTIYF	TGTGCCAGCGTCCGCGGGGCCTCTGGAAACACCATATATTTT
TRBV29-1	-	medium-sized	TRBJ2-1	CSVGFLDEQFF	TGCAGCGTTGGTTTCCTGGATGAGCAGTTCTTC
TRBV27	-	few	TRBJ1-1	CASRSSGAAYTEAFF	TGTGCCAGCCGCAGCTCAGGGGCGGCCTACACTGAAGCTTTCTTT
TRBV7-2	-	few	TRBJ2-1	CASSQRASSYNEQFF	TGTGCCAGCAGCCAACGGGCAAGCTCCTACAATGAGCAGTTCTTC
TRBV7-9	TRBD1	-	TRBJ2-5	CATTQGGQETQYF	TGTGCCACGACACAGGGGGGCCAAGAGACCCAGTACTTC
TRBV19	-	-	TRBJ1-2	CASSGVSVEGHYDYPF	TGTGCCAGTAGTGGAGTGAGTGTAGAGGGTCACTATGACTACCCCTTC
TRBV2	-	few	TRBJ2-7	CASSKGHEQYF	TGTGCCAGCAGTAAGGGACACGAGCAGTACTTC
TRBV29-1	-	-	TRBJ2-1	CSVWTVTNEQFF	TGCAGCGTGTGGACAGTTACAAATGAGCAGTTCTTC
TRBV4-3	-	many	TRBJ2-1	CASSQTRSYNEQFF	TGCGCCAGCAGCCAAACGAGGTCCTACAATGAGCAGTTCTTC
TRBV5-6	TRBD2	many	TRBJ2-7	CASSLWRGELDEQYF	TGTGCCAGCAGCTTGTGGCGGGGGGAGTTAGACGAGCAGTACTTC
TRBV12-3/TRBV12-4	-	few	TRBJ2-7	CASSSIFGDSYEQYF	TGTGCCAGCAGTTCTATATTCGGGGACTCCTACGAGCAGTACTTC
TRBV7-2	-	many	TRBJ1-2	CASSLARGHRSPTFGYTF	TGTGCCAGCAGCTTAGCTCGGGGACATCGATCCCCAACTTTCGGCTACACCTTC
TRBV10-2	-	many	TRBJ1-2	CASSEPSGRAGYTF	TGCGCCAGCAGTGAGCCCTCAGGGAGAGCTGGCTACACCTTC
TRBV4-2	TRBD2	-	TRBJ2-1	CASSPTSGPKQVGNEQFF	TGTGCCAGCAGCCCGACTAGCGGACCAAAGCAGGTTGGCAATGAGCAGTTCTTC
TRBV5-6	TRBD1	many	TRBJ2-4	CASSADRGRDIQYF	TGTGCCAGCAGCGCGGACAGGGGGCGGGACATTCAGTACTTC
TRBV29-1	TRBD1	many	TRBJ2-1	CSVARGQGEQFF	TGCAGCGTTGCCAGGGGGCAAGGTGAGCAGTTCTTC
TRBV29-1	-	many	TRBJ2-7	CSARDGPYEQYF	TGCAGCGCCAGGGACGGACCCTACGAGCAGTACTTC
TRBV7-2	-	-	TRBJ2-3	CASSLMFSTDTQYF	TGTGCCAGCAGCTTAATGTTTAGCACAGATACGCAGTATTTT
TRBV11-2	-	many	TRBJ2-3	CASSARDKLPDTQYF	TGTGCCAGCAGCGCCCGGGACAAGCTCCCAGATACGCAGTATTTT
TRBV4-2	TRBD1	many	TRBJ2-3	CASSTRQGTSTDTQYF	TGTGCCAGCAGCACGCGACAGGGAACTAGCACAGATACGCAGTATTTT
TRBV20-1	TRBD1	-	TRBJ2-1	CSARSPRGRGNEQFF	TGCAGTGCTAGAAGTCCCAGGGGGCGCGGCAATGAGCAGTTCTTC
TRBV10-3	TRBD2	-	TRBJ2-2	CAISLAGLNTGELFF	TGTGCCATTAGCCTAGCGGGGCTAAACACCGGGGAGCTGTTTTTT
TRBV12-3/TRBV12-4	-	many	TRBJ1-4	CASSLLFSAGLFF	TGTGCCAGCAGTTTACTATTCAGCGCCGGACTGTTTTTT